Below are 9 T cell receptor beta chains sequenced from a single sample in a study of Graves' ophthalmopathy and Graves' hyperthyroidism. RNA transcripts were the source from which TCR beta CDR3 regions were amplified. HTBI-primed first-round RT-PCR preceded second-round multiplex PCR. TCRdb redid the calling of the multiplex PCR reads with MiXCR, one entry per CDR3 protein. The table lists over a million distinct CDR3 sequences, 36% of them singletons. Input material: peripheral blood or thyroid tissue (not recorded which). Every receptor here comes from an adult man with Graves' hyperthyroidism.

This clonotype was picked up a small number of times. This chain links TRBV6-6 with TRBJ1-6, with a possible D match to TRBD1 (6 bases). Between the trimmed V and J ends, which lost 6 bases and 6 bases, there was a span of 15 bases. The CDR3 covers 15 residues. Per the germline V gene, CDR1 is MNHNY and CDR2 is SVGAGI (reference sequence). In DNA form, the CDR3 reads TGTGCCAGCAGACAGGGCCCCCTACTTAATTCACCCCTCCACTTT. Protein sequence: CASRQGPLLNSPLHF.

This clonotype was counted only a few times. This chain joins TRBV24-1 and TRBJ1-2, with no clear D. The germline CDR1 and CDR2 sequences are KGHDR and SFDVKD. V lost 3 bases to trimming and J lost 8 bases, with 12 bases between them. The CDR3 has 13 residues. The CDR3 DNA is TGTGCCACCAGTGATCCCCTTGTGGGGGGCTACACCTTC. Its translation is CATSDPLVGGYTF.

The chain joins TRBV15 to TRBJ1-1; no definite D call. This CDR3 has 16 residues. Trimming took 3 bases from V and 7 from J, leaving 21 bases between them. In germline, CDR1 is LNHNV, CDR2 YYDKDF (reference sequence). CDR3 bases: TGTGCCACCAGCAGCGGGGTTTATCAAGGAGCCGGTGAAGCTTTCTTT. It codes for CATSSGVYQGAGEAFF.

This clonotype was detected ten times or more. V usage is TRBV15 and J usage is TRBJ1-2; TRBD1 might be the D (5 bases). The V and J ends lost 0 bases and 4 bases respectively, with 9 bases between them. The CDR3 totals 14 residues. Germline lookup yields CDR1 LNHNV and CDR2 YYDKDF (reference sequence). The CDR3, as DNA: TGTGCCACCAGCAGAGATAAGGGGAGCTATGGCTACACCTTC. It encodes CATSRDKGSYGYTF.

This clonotype was seen a handful of times. J is TRBJ1-1 and V is TRBV4-3; D uncertain. This CDR3 has 15 amino acids. CDR1 is LGHNA, CDR2 YSLEER, per germline. V was cut by 0 bases and J by 0 bases, with 8 bases left in between. CDR3 loop: CASSQDASMNTEAFF. The DNA of the CDR3 is TGCGCCAGCAGCCAAGATGCGTCCATGAACACTGAAGCTTTCTTT.

This rearrangement joins TRBV25-1 to TRBJ1-2; D is ambiguous. CDR3 size: 14 residues. CDR1 and CDR2 (germline): MGHDK, SYGVNS. V dropped 4 bases and J dropped 4 bases, with 13 bases sitting between them. The CDR3: CASSVATGGYGYTF. CDR3 DNA sequence: TGTGCCAGCAGTGTAGCGACCGGTGGCTATGGCTACACCTTC.

The chain is built from TRBV19 and TRBJ1-5; 7 positions match TRBD1. Germline CDR1 reads LNHDA; CDR2 reads SQIVND (reference sequence). Trimming at V came to 7 bases and at J to 11 bases, leaving 5 bases not matched to a gene. There are 11 residues in the CDR3. This chain's CDR3 is CASKAGGTQHF. The CDR3 nucleotides are TGTGCCAGTAAGGCAGGGGGGACCCAGCATTTT. The full variable domain, its missing parts supplied by reference TRBV19 and TRBJ1-5, is DGGITQSPKYLFRKEGQNVTLSCEQNLNHDAMYWYRQDPGQGLRLIYYSQIVNDFQKGDIAEGYSVSREKKESFPLTVTSAQKNPTAFYLCASKAGGTQHFGDGTRLSIL.

Details on this clonotype: Lacking the conserved final phenylalanine or tryptophan, this CDR3 likely reflects a read error. This chain connects TRBV4-3 to TRBJ1-6, with 8 bases matching TRBD1. This CDR3 has 18 residues. The germline V gene has CDR1 LGHNA and CDR2 YSLEER. After removal of 0 bases from V and 0 bases from J, the junction contained 4 bases not matched to a gene. CDR3 sequence: CASSQEAGQGSYNSPLHL. CDR3 sequence (DNA): TGCGCCAGCAGCCAAGAAGCAGGACAGGGCTCCTATAATTCACCCCTCCACCTT.

This clonotype was found many times. A read error may explain this, as a much larger clone is one base away. In DNA form, the CDR3 reads TGTGCCACCAGTGACGAACGGGGCAACGGGGAGCAGTACTTC. The encoded protein is CATSDERGNGEQYF. The chain joins TRBV24-1 to TRBJ2-7; D tentatively fits TRBD1 or TRBD2 (5 bases each). Germline V gene data show CDR1 as KGHDR and CDR2 as SFDVKD. V lost 4 bases and J lost 7, with 16 bases in between. This CDR3 region has 14 residues.